Presented here are 12 T cell receptor beta chains from one specimen sequenced in a study of OX40 agonist ivuxolimab in advanced cancers. Libraries were prepared by immunoSEQ multiplex PCR; TCRdb keeps only in-frame clonotypes and omits some of them. This table has more than 80,000 clones, roughly 94% appearing once. The sequencing here drew on CD4+ or CD8+ T cells sorted from blood, taken in a trial of the OX40 agonist ivuxolimab. These receptor sequences come from an adult with an advanced solid tumor such as melanoma, head and neck, liver or kidney cancer.

The CDR3 nucleotides read TGCGCCAGCAGCTTTGCAGGGGAAAAGGTTGAAGCTTTCTTT. As protein: CASSFAGEKVEAFF. V and J are TRBV5-1 and TRBJ1-1; a possible D gene is TRBD1 (6 bases). V was trimmed by 2 bases and J by 7 bases, leaving 15 bases between them. Germline V gene lookup returns CDR1 SGHRS and CDR2 YFSETQ. The CDR3 has 14 amino acids.

The V and J genes are TRBV9 and TRBJ2-3, with 7 positions matching TRBD2. This CDR3 is built from 15 residues. With V trimmed by 2 bases and J by 6 bases, 9 bases remained unmatched. CDR1 is SGDLS and CDR2 is YYNGEE in the germline V gene. The CDR3 nucleotides read TGTGCCAGCAGCGTCCTAGCGGAAGAACGGGATACGCAGTATTTT. Its translation is CASSVLAEERDTQYF. The variable domain in full, completed from reference TRBV9 and TRBJ2-3, reads DSGVTQTPKHLITATGQRVTLRCSPRSGDLSVYWYQQSLDQGLQFLIQYYNGEERAKGNILERFSAQQFPDLHSELNLSSLELGDSALYFCASSVLAEERDTQYFGPGTRLTVL.

The chain has TRBV4-1 and TRBJ1-1; 7 nucleotides match TRBD1. V lost 2 bases and J lost 5; bases outside the gene matches: 17. Per the germline V gene, CDR1 is MGHRA and CDR2 is YSYEKL. The CDR3 extends over 18 amino acids. Written as DNA, the CDR3 is TGCGCCAGCAGCCAACTTGACAGGGACGCCCCATGGGATACTGAAGCTTTCTTT. Translating it yields CASSQLDRDAPWDTEAFF.

This chain joins TRBV27 and TRBJ1-1, with D possibly being TRBD1 (6 bases). Trimming left V 6 bases short and J 1 base short, with 9 bases between. The germline V gene has CDR1 MNHEY and CDR2 SMNVEV (reference sequence). This CDR3 is 13 amino acids long. The CDR3 here is CASRRGQNTEAFF. Here the CDR3 DNA reads TGTGCCAGCAGACGGGGACAGAACACTGAAGCTTTCTTT.

V and J are TRBV11-3 and TRBJ2-2; maybe TRBD1 (5 bases). The V end lost 0 bases, the J end lost 2 bases, and 10 bases lay between the germline ends. Looked up from germline, CDR1 is SGHNT and CDR2 is YENEEA. CDR3 length equals 16 residues. CDR3 sequence: CASSLDVRGNTGELFF. CDR3 coding DNA: TGTGCCAGCAGCTTAGATGTAAGGGGAAACACCGGGGAGCTGTTTTTT.

The J gene is TRBJ2-1, the V gene TRBV7-2; TRBD1 or TRBD2 may be the D gene (5 bases each). V lost 5 bases and J 6 bases, leaving 26 bases between the germline ends. Germline V gene data show CDR1 as SGHTA and CDR2 as FQGNSA. The CDR3 sequence is 18 residues long. The chain's CDR3 is CASSHRLRDPPRANEQFF. CDR3 DNA: TGTGCCAGCAGCCACCGCCTCCGGGACCCCCCCCGTGCCAATGAGCAGTTCTTC.

The chain uses TRBV9 and TRBJ2-5, with TRBD1 identical over 7 bases. This CDR3 has 15 residues. V lost 3 bases to trimming and J lost 5 bases; unmatched junction nucleotides: 10. The germline gives CDR1 SGDLS, CDR2 YYNGEE. DNA of the CDR3: TGTGCCAGCAGCGAGAACGACAGGGCCGGCGAGACCCAGTACTTC. Amino acids: CASSENDRAGETQYF.

V gene TRBV29-1 combines with J gene TRBJ2-5; 9 bases are shared with TRBD1. Germline V gives CDR1 SQVTM, CDR2 ANQGSEA. V shed 0 bases and J 1 base; nucleotides not matched to a gene: 12. The length of the CDR3 is 18 residues. The CDR3: CSVEDPYLGTGSQETQYF. The DNA of the CDR3 is TGCAGCGTTGAAGACCCCTACCTCGGGACAGGGAGCCAAGAGACCCAGTACTTC.

The chain employs TRBV27 and TRBJ2-7; maybe TRBD2 (5 bases). Trimming took 0 bases from V and 4 from J, leaving 22 bases between them. The germline gives CDR1 MNHEY, CDR2 SMNVEV (reference sequence). The CDR3 is 18 amino acids. The CDR3 DNA reads as TGTGCCAGCAGTTTATCTTTAGGGAGCTGGCAGTTGGGGTACGAGCAGTACTTC. It translates to CASSLSLGSWQLGYEQYF.

The V gene is TRBV9, the J gene TRBJ2-3, with D possibly TRBD1 on 5 matching bases. The CDR3 is 11 residues long. In germline, CDR1 is SGDLS, CDR2 YYNGEE. V lost 3 bases and J lost 6, with 5 bases in between. The CDR3 region is CASSAGDTQYF. The CDR3 DNA is TGTGCCAGCAGCGCAGGGGATACGCAGTATTTT.

This chain links TRBV6-5 with TRBJ2-2; D possibly corresponds to TRBD1 (5 bases). This CDR3 is built from 15 residues. The V end was cut by 2 bases, the J end by 4 bases, with 11 bases between. Germline CDR1 is MNHEY and CDR2 is SVGAGI. CDR3 bases: TGTGCCAGCAGTTACGGGGCCAGAGTCACCGGGGAGCTGTTTTTT. Protein sequence: CASSYGARVTGELFF.

V is TRBV19 and J is TRBJ2-2, with D perhaps matching TRBD1 or TRBD2 (5 bases each). CDR1 is LNHDA, CDR2 SQIVND, per germline (reference sequence). The CDR3 has 16 residues. V dropped 10 bases and J dropped 2 bases, with 20 bases sitting between them. CDR3 sequence: CATQRGPGPNTGELFF. Written as DNA, the CDR3 is TGTGCCACCCAAAGAGGGCCAGGGCCCAACACCGGGGAGCTGTTTTTT.